This TCR beta chain was captured by sequencing in a study of metastatic and nonmetastatic thyroid tumors. About the research overall: From malignant and benign thyroid patients, repertoires in blood and in tumor or nodule tissue were compared. Study-level points and caveats: Malignant tumors reportedly showed significantly higher TCR beta diversity than benign nodules in both blood and tumor.

CDR1 and CDR2 (germline): MNHNS, SASEGT. This CDR3 is built from 15 residues. Authors' processing steps: CDR3 was compared across clinicopathological groups, and the resulting differences were used to build a distant-metastasis classifier for papillary thyroid cancer. TCRdb re-clonotyped the PCR reads via MiXCR. V and J calls and clone size were set by TCRdb, not the authors. The top ten hold 20% to 25% of the sample, which has fewer than 20,000 clones, over 25% seen once. As to this clone: Its antigen is undetermined. One end of the junction fails to match germline, which may point to a read error.

Patients were all untreated before their thyroid surgery. Source material: tumor tissue. The chain joins TRBV6-1 to TRBJ1-1; a possible D gene is TRBD1 (5 bases). The sequence derives from a male donor with papillary thyroid cancer or a benign thyroid nodule (not recorded which). Some clones in this sample may be carry-over from other donors' samples. Here the CDR3 DNA reads TGTGTCAGCAGCCGGGACCCCGGGGGGAAGACTGAAGCTTTCTTT. Translation gives CVSSRDPGGKTEAFF.